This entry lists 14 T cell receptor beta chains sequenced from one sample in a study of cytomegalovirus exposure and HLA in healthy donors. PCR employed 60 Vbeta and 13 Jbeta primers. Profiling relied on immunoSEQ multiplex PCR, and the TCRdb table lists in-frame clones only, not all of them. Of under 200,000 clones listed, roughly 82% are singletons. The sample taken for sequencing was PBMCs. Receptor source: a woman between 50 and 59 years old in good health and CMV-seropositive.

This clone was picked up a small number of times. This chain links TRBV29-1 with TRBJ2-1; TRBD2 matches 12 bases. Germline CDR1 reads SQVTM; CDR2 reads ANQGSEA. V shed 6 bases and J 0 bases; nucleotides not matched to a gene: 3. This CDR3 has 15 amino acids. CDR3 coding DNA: TGCAGCGTCGTGACTAGCGGGGGCTCCTACAATGAGCAGTTCTTC. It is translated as CSVVTSGGSYNEQFF.

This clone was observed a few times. CDR3 DNA sequence: TGTGCCAGCAGCTTAGTAACGGAGTATAATTCACCCCTCCACTTT. Encoded protein: CASSLVTEYNSPLHF. The chain is built from TRBV7-9 and TRBJ1-6; D remains ambiguous. Germline loops: CDR1 SEHNR, CDR2 FQNEAQ (reference sequence). The length of the CDR3 is 15 residues. V was shortened by 1 base and J by 4 bases, with 8 bases between the two germline ends.

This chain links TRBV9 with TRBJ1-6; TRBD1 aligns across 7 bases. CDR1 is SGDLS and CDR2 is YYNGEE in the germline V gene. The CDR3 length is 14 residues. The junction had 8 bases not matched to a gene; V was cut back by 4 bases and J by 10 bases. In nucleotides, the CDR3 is TGTGCCAGCAGCTCCCGGGACAGTGGCTCACCCCTCCACTTT. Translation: CASSSRDSGSPLHF.

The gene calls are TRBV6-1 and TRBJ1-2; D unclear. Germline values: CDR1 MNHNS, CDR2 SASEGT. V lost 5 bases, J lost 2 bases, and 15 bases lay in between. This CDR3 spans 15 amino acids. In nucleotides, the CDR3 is TGTGCCAGCAGTTCCCAGGCCGGTTCCAACTATGGCTACACCTTC. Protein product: CASSSQAGSNYGYTF.

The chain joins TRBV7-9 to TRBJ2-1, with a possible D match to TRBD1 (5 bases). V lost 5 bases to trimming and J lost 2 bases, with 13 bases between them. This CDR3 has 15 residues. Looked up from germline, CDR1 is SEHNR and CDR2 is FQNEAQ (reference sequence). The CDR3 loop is CASSGPGSPYNEQFF. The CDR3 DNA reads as TGTGCCAGCAGCGGCCCAGGGTCCCCCTACAATGAGCAGTTCTTC.

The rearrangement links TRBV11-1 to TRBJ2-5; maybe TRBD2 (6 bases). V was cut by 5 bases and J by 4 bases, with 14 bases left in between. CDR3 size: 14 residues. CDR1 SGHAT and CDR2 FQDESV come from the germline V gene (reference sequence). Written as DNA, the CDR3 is TGTGCCAGCAGCCCCCGGGTGGGGGGAGAGACCCAGTACTTC. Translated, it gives CASSPRVGGETQYF.

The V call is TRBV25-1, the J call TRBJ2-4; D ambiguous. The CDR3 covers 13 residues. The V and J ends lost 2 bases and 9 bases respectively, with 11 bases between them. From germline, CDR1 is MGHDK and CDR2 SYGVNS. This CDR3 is CASSEVGDTIQYF. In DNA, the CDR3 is TGTGCCAGCAGTGAAGTCGGAGATACCATTCAGTACTTC. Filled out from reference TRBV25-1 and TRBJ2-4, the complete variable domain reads EADIYQTPRYLVIGTGKKITLECSQTMGHDKMYWYQQDPGMELHLIHYSYGVNSTEKGDLSSESTVSRIRTEHFPLTLESARPSHTSQYLCASSEVGDTIQYFGAGTRLSVL.

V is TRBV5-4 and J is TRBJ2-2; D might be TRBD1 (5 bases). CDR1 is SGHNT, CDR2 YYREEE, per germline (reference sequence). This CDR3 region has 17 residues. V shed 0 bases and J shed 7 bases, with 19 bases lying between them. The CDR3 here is CASSLGGPVGDGGELFF. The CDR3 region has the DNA TGTGCCAGCAGCTTGGGGGGCCCGGTAGGAGACGGCGGGGAGCTGTTTTTT.

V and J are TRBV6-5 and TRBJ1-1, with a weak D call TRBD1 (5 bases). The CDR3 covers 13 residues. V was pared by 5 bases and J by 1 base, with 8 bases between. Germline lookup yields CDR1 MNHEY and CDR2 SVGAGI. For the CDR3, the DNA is TGTGCCAGCAGTATCGGACAGAACACTGAAGCTTTCTTT. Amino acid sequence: CASSIGQNTEAFF.

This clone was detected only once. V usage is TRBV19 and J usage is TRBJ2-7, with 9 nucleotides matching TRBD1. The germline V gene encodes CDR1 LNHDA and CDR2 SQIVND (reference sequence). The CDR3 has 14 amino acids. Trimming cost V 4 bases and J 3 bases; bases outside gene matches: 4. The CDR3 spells CASSTRDRDYEQYF. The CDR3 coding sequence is TGTGCCAGTAGTACCCGGGACAGGGACTACGAGCAGTACTTC. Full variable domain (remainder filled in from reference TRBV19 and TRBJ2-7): DGGITQSPKYLFRKEGQNVTLSCEQNLNHDAMYWYRQDPGQGLRLIYYSQIVNDFQKGDIAEGYSVSREKKESFPLTVTSAQKNPTAFYLCASSTRDRDYEQYFGPGTRLTVT.

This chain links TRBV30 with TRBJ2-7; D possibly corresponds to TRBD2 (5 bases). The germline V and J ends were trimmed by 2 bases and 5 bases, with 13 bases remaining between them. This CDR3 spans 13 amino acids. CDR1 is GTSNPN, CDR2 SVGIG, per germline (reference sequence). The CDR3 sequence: CAWSLEGYHEQYF. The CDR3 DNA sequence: TGTGCCTGGAGTTTAGAGGGCTACCACGAGCAGTACTTC.

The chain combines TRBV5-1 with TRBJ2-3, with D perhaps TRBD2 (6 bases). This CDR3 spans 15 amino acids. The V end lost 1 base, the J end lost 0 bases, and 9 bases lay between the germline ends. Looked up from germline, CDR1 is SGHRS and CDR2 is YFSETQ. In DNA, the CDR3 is TGCGCCAGCAGCTTGACGGGGGTGAGCACAGATACGCAGTATTTT. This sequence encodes CASSLTGVSTDTQYF.

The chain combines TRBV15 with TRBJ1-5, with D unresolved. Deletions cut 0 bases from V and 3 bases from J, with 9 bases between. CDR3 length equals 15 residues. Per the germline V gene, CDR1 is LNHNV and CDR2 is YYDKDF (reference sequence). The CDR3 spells CATSRDARLNQPQHF. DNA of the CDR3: TGTGCCACCAGCAGAGATGCCAGACTCAATCAGCCCCAGCATTTT.

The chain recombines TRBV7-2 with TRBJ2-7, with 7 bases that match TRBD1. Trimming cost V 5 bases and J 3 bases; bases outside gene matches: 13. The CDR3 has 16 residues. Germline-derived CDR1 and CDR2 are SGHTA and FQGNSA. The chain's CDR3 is CASSRPTGPTNYEQYF. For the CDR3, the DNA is TGTGCCAGCAGCCGCCCGACAGGGCCTACGAACTACGAGCAGTACTTC.